The 27 T cell receptor beta chains below were found in one sample sequenced in a study of T cell repertoires in cytomegalovirus infection. TCRdb called the reads again in MiXCR, with one record for every CDR3 protein. The profile shows hundreds of thousands of distinct CDR3 sequences, around a third of them singletons. Antigens for these TCRs are unknown. Material: cultured CD8+ T cells from PBMCs, obtained from culture after CMV antigen stimulation. The receptor source for this set is a human donor in good health (CMV status not recorded). Some clones in this sample may be carry-over from other donors' samples.

In its sample, this clonotype was seen many times. The chain links TRBV6-2 or TRBV6-3 to TRBJ2-2, with 10 bases fitting TRBD2. Germline lookup yields CDR1 MNHEY and CDR2 SVGEGT. V lost 2 bases to trimming and J lost 3 bases; unmatched junction nucleotides: 6. The CDR3 length is 17 residues. CDR3: CASSYGLAGAHTGELFF. CDR3 DNA sequence: TGTGCCAGCAGTTACGGGCTAGCGGGGGCCCACACCGGGGAGCTGTTTTTT.

This clonotype was counted at least ten times. The rearrangement joins TRBV24-1 to TRBJ1-5, with 7 bases matching TRBD1. Trimming at V came to 0 bases and at J to 0 bases, leaving 16 bases not matched to a gene. The CDR3 covers 21 residues. The germline V gene encodes CDR1 KGHDR and CDR2 SFDVKD. CDR3 coding DNA: TGTGCCACCAGTGATTTGCCCCATTCGCACACAGGGGCATATAGCAATCAGCCCCAGCATTTT. Translation: CATSDLPHSHTGAYSNQPQHF.

This clonotype was detected a few times. This chain joins TRBV28 and TRBJ2-3; 10 positions agree with TRBD2. CDR3 length equals 16 residues. J lost 4 bases, V lost 5 bases, and 9 bases had no gene match. The germline V gene has CDR1 MDHEN and CDR2 SYDVKM. The CDR3 region is CASSIQATSGSDTQYF. In DNA, the CDR3 is TGTGCCAGCAGTATTCAGGCGACTAGCGGGTCAGATACGCAGTATTTT.

The CDR3 coding sequence is TGTGCCAGCAGCAGCGTTTCATACTCACCCCTCCACTTT. This translates into CASSSVSYSPLHF. The chain couples TRBV12-3 or TRBV12-4 to TRBJ1-6; no clear D gene. V was cut by 6 bases and J by 10 bases, with 13 bases left in between. This CDR3 contains 13 residues.

Worth noting for this clonotype: A much larger clone sits a single nucleotide away, making a read error possible. The V gene is TRBV7-6, the J gene TRBJ1-1, with TRBD1 matching over 7 bases. The germline CDR1 and CDR2 sequences are SGHVS and FNYEAQ. J gave up 4 bases and V 10 bases, and 18 bases lay outside the gene matches. This CDR3 spans 16 amino acids. Here the CDR3 reads CANSLRRGQGSTEAFF. The CDR3 DNA sequence: TGTGCCAACAGTTTAAGAAGGGGGCAGGGAAGCACTGAAGCTTTCTTT.

The chain links TRBV2 to TRBJ1-2; tentatively, D is TRBD1 (6 bases). Germline CDR1 and CDR2: SNHLY and FYNNEI. The CDR3 loop spans 12 amino acids. V was cut by 4 bases and J by 5 bases, with 8 bases left in between. CDR3 coding DNA: TGTGCCAGCAGTGGGGGGCGGTATGGCTACACCTTC. Translating it yields CASSGGRYGYTF.

The chain uses TRBV9 and TRBJ1-6; the match to TRBD1 covers 7 bases. Germline V lookup: CDR1 SGDLS, CDR2 YYNGEE. The CDR3 consists of 18 residues. The V segment lost 3 bases and the J segment 5 bases; nucleotides outside the gene matches: 14. The DNA of the CDR3 is TGTGCCAGCAGCGGAGATCAACTAGACAGGGAGCATAATTCACCCCTCCACTTT. It specifies CASSGDQLDREHNSPLHF.

The chain joins TRBV7-8 to TRBJ2-3; D might be TRBD1 or TRBD2, each matching 5 bases. The ends were cut back, 2 bases at V and 6 bases at J, with 18 bases in the middle. Germline V gene data show CDR1 as SGHVS and CDR2 as FQNEAQ. This CDR3 is 16 amino acids long. The CDR3 loop reads CASSLYWGNLVDTQYF. As DNA, the CDR3 is TGTGCCAGCAGCTTATACTGGGGGAACTTGGTGGATACGCAGTATTTT.

This clonotype has only a few counts. The chain combines TRBV9 with TRBJ2-3, with a possible D match to TRBD2 (7 bases). The CDR3 loop spans 16 amino acids. V was shortened by 0 bases and J by 5 bases, with 16 bases between the two germline ends. The germline gives CDR1 SGDLS, CDR2 YYNGEE. In nucleotides, the CDR3 is TGTGCCAGCAGCGTAGGAGTCATAAGGGGGGGAGATACGCAGTATTTT. This gives the protein CASSVGVIRGGDTQYF. Full variable domain (missing parts from reference TRBV9 and TRBJ2-3): DSGVTQTPKHLITATGQRVTLRCSPRSGDLSVYWYQQSLDQGLQFLIQYYNGEERAKGNILERFSAQQFPDLHSELNLSSLELGDSALYFCASSVGVIRGGDTQYFGPGTRLTVL.

This rearrangement joins TRBV7-9 to TRBJ2-2, with a weak D call TRBD1 (6 bases). CDR1 is SEHNR, CDR2 FQNEAQ, per germline (reference sequence). Trimming shortened V by 6 bases and J by 5 bases, and 13 bases separated the two germline ends. The CDR3 has 14 residues. Here the CDR3 reads CASSPHQGTGELFF. CDR3 nucleotide sequence: TGTGCCAGCAGTCCTCACCAGGGGACCGGGGAGCTGTTTTTT.

The chain recombines TRBV5-4 with TRBJ1-1, with D perhaps TRBD1 (5 bases). CDR3 length: 16 amino acids. Germline V gene sequence: CDR1 SGHNT, CDR2 YYREEE (reference sequence). Trimming took 5 bases from V and 1 from J, leaving 18 bases between them. The CDR3, as DNA: TGTGCCAGCAGGGGAGGGGAGGGGAGGAAGAACACTGAAGCTTTCTTT. Translated: CASRGGEGRKNTEAFF.

The chain links TRBV7-6 to TRBJ1-1; maybe TRBD1 (6 bases). This CDR3 contains 15 residues. Germline values: CDR1 SGHVS, CDR2 FNYEAQ. V lost 5 bases and J 5 bases, leaving 18 bases between the germline ends. This CDR3 reads CASSRLSGEVTEAFF. CDR3 coding DNA: TGTGCCAGCAGCCGGCTCTCAGGGGAGGTTACTGAAGCTTTCTTT.

The chain combines TRBV18 with TRBJ1-4, with 9 positions matching TRBD1. Germline assignment: CDR1 KGHSH and CDR2 LQKENI. J gave up 6 bases and V 2 bases, and 13 bases lay outside the gene matches. This CDR3 is 18 amino acids long. The CDR3 region has the DNA TGTGCCAGCTCACCATTGGAGACAGGGGGTAATTCGGATGAAAAACTGTTTTTT. This encodes CASSPLETGGNSDEKLFF.

This clonotype was seen a few times. This chain links TRBV20-1 with TRBJ1-4; D call uncertain. V dropped 0 bases and J dropped 13 bases, with 9 bases sitting between them. Germline CDR1 reads DFQATT; CDR2 reads SNEGSKA (reference sequence). The CDR3 contains 11 residues. The CDR3 is CSAREGGGLFF. CDR3 DNA sequence: TGCAGTGCTAGAGAGGGTGGTGGACTGTTTTTT.

V and J are TRBV11-3 and TRBJ1-5, with 8 bases fitting TRBD1. The germline V gene has CDR1 SGHNT and CDR2 YENEEA. This CDR3 contains 19 residues. Unmatched junction bases numbered 14, after V lost 0 bases and J lost 4 bases. The CDR3 sequence: CASSLEGQGNLVGNQPQHF. The DNA of the CDR3 is TGTGCCAGCAGCTTAGAAGGACAGGGTAATTTGGTTGGGAATCAGCCCCAGCATTTT.

This chain joins TRBV5-6 and TRBJ2-3; the D gene is possibly TRBD2 (5 bases). Trimming took off 2 bases at V and 2 bases at J, with 15 bases between the two ends. The V gene's germline CDR1 is SGHDT and CDR2 YYEEEE. The CDR3 loop spans 16 amino acids. CDR3 loop: CASSFADGAVTDTQYF. The CDR3 region has the DNA TGTGCCAGCAGCTTCGCCGATGGAGCGGTCACAGATACGCAGTATTTT.

This clonotype has more than one count but fewer than ten. The genes are TRBV7-6 and TRBJ2-5; a possible D gene is TRBD1 (6 bases). V lost 1 base to trimming and J lost 5 bases, with 17 bases between them. The CDR3 is 16 residues long. Germline V gene data show CDR1 as SGHVS and CDR2 as FNYEAQ. CDR3 in amino acids: CASSLGGGEPSETQYF. In nucleotides, the CDR3 is TGTGCCAGCAGCTTAGGAGGGGGTGAACCTTCGGAGACCCAGTACTTC.

The genes are TRBV6-2 or TRBV6-3 and TRBJ2-3, with 9 nucleotides matching TRBD1. The trim removed 4 bases at V and 2 bases at J, leaving 7 bases unmatched. The V gene's germline CDR1 is MNHEY and CDR2 SVGEGT. This CDR3 is built from 16 residues. The CDR3 DNA is TGTGCCAGCAGTTGGGACAGGGAGACCTCCACAGATACGCAGTATTTT. Its protein is CASSWDRETSTDTQYF.

This chain uses TRBV6-5 with TRBJ2-2; unclear D gene. Germline V gives CDR1 MNHEY, CDR2 SVGAGI. CDR3 length: 16 amino acids. Between the trimmed V and J ends, which lost 0 bases and 1 base, there was a span of 9 bases. The CDR3 protein is CASSYSWQLNTGELFF. The CDR3 DNA follows: TGTGCCAGCAGTTACTCGTGGCAGTTGAACACCGGGGAGCTGTTTTTT.

In its sample, this clonotype was seen many times. V usage is TRBV7-6 and J usage is TRBJ2-1; maybe TRBD1 (6 bases). CDR3 length: 11 amino acids. The germline V and J ends were trimmed by 5 bases and 10 bases, with 9 bases remaining between them. Germline V gene data show CDR1 as SGHVS and CDR2 as FNYEAQ. Here the CDR3 reads CASSPGQEQFF. CDR3 in DNA: TGTGCCAGCAGCCCTGGACAGGAGCAGTTCTTC.

This rearrangement joins TRBV12-5 to TRBJ2-3, with 7 bases aligning to TRBD1. Per germline, CDR1 LGHNT and CDR2 FRNRAP. J lost 4 bases, V lost 1 base, and 5 bases had no gene match. The CDR3 has 15 residues. The CDR3 bases are TGTGCTAGTGGTTTGGGGCAGGGGGACGCAGATACGCAGTATTTT. This gives the protein CASGLGQGDADTQYF.

The rearrangement joins TRBV27 to TRBJ1-1; the D gene is possibly TRBD1 (5 bases). The CDR3 runs 14 residues. Trimming stripped 5 bases from V and 5 bases from J, with 15 bases between. Germline-derived CDR1 and CDR2 are MNHEY and SMNVEV (reference sequence). The CDR3 loop reads CASSILGEGTEAFF. The CDR3, as DNA: TGTGCCAGCAGTATCCTCGGGGAGGGGACTGAAGCTTTCTTT.

This sequence joins TRBV18 and TRBJ2-2; D is unresolved. Germline V gives CDR1 KGHSH, CDR2 LQKENI. This CDR3 is built from 15 residues. V lost 6 bases to trimming and J lost 4 bases, with 15 bases between them. CDR3 protein: CASSHPGSSTGELFF. In nucleotides, the CDR3 is TGTGCCAGCTCCCACCCCGGATCGAGCACCGGGGAGCTGTTTTTT.

The V gene is TRBV7-6, the J gene TRBJ1-5, with unresolved D. Germline V gene lookup returns CDR1 SGHVS and CDR2 FNYEAQ. There are 15 residues in the CDR3. With 5 bases removed from V and 6 bases from J, the gap between germline ends came to 17 bases. Written as DNA, the CDR3 is TGTGCCAGCAGCCGAGAGCTGGGTTGGGCTCAGCCCCAGCATTTT. Translating gives CASSRELGWAQPQHF. Drawing the rest from reference TRBV7-6 and TRBJ1-5, the complete variable domain is GAGVSQSPRYKVTKRGQDVALRCDPISGHVSLYWYRQALGQGPEFLTYFNYEAQQDKSGLPNDRFSAERPEGSISTLTIQRTEQRDSAMYRCASSRELGWAQPQHFGDGTRLSIL.

This clonotype came up a few times. The chain joins TRBV7-9 to TRBJ2-1, with 7 bases aligning to TRBD2. This CDR3 has 17 residues. Germline lookup yields CDR1 SEHNR and CDR2 FQNEAQ (reference sequence). With V trimmed by 4 bases and J by 3 bases, 12 bases remained unmatched. The CDR3 DNA reads as TGTGCCAGCAGCTCTCCCCGGGACTACGCCTTCTACAATGAGCAGTTCTTC. Translation: CASSSPRDYAFYNEQFF.

The chain carries TRBV12-3 or TRBV12-4 and TRBJ1-2, with no clear D. V lost 1 base to trimming and J lost 8 bases, with 8 bases between them. This CDR3 comprises 12 residues. The CDR3 sequence: CASSLGALGYTF. The CDR3 coding sequence is TGTGCCAGCAGTTTAGGGGCCCTGGGCTACACCTTC.

In the case of this clonotype: Compared with germline, one end of the junction differs, possibly owing to a read error. The V and J genes are TRBV19 and TRBJ1-1, with a possible D match to TRBD1 (6 bases). CDR1 and CDR2 from the germline V gene are LNHDA and SQIVND (reference sequence). The CDR3 sequence is 12 residues long. CDR3 bases: TGTGCCAGTAGAGGGGGACTTACTGAAGCTCTCTTT. It translates to CASRGGLTEALF.